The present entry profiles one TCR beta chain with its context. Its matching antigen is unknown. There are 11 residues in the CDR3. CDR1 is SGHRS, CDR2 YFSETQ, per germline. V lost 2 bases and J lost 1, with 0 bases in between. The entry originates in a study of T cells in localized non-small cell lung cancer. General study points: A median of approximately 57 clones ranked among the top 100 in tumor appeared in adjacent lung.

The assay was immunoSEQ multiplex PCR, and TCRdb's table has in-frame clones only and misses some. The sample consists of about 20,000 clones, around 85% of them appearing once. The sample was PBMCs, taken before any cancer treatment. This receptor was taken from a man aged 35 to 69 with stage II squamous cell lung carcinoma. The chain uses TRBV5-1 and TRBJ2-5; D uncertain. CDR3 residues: CASSFQETQYF. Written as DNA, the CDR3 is TGCGCCAGCAGCTTCCAAGAGACCCAGTACTTC.